Listed below are T cell receptor beta chains from one sample, sequenced in a study of cytomegalovirus exposure and HLA in healthy donors. Profiling relied on immunoSEQ multiplex PCR, and the TCRdb table lists in-frame clones only, not all of them. The sample yields under 70,000 clones, about 69% seen once. The sample consisted of PBMCs. These receptors all come from a man aged 35 to 55 in good health and CMV-seropositive. Both conserved end residues are part of each CDR3.

CDR3aa	v_gene	j_gene	len
CASSLGNRGATDTQYF	TRBV5-1	TRBJ2-3	16
CASSASVNTEAFF	TRBV7-7	TRBJ1-1	13
CASSDTEETQYF	TRBV10-1	TRBJ2-5	12
CASSPRGFEQYF	TRBV4-1	TRBJ2-7	12
CASSLGAGGSYEQYF	TRBV7-9	TRBJ2-7	15
CASSLGPDRGNTEAFF	TRBV5-5	TRBJ1-1	16
CASSQGQGYQETQYF	TRBV4-3	TRBJ2-5	15
CASGQRDSPYEQYF	TRBV6-5	TRBJ2-7	14
CASSPGRGGETQYF	TRBV11-2	TRBJ2-5	14
CASSVAGGAHTEAFF	TRBV9	TRBJ1-1	15
CASSQGREAYLPEQYF	TRBV4-1	TRBJ2-7	16
CASSLQPQGGVTGTEAFF	TRBV5-1	TRBJ1-1	18
CASRQDSSYNSPLHF	TRBV5-1	TRBJ1-6	15